This TCR beta chain was captured in a study of T cell responses to AZD1222 COVID-19 vaccine (dated by TCRdb to the early 2020s). Describing the broader study: TCR sequencing was performed for 230 to 250 trial participants, of whom some 200 were given two doses of AZD1222 and around 25 were given two doses of MenACWY control vaccine. Trial participants were enrolled by age into subgroups of 18-55, 56-69 and 70-plus years, and around 150, 28 and 57 TCR-sequenced participants, respectively, were included in these subgroups.

The CDR3 regions of human TCRbeta chains were analyzed by immunosequencing. The study's own analysis went as follows. TCRs in the repertoires were matched against a reference library of SARS-CoV-2-specific TCRs that had been generated with the MIRA antigen-specificity platform. Breadth meant the fraction of unique TCRs that were SARS-CoV-2-associated, whereas depth meant the fraction of total T cells that were SARS-CoV-2-associated. Using the MIRA data, every spike-specific TCR was mapped to the spike region that the TCR reacted to and assigned to either a CD4 or a CD8 class. Log10-transformed breadth and depth values were compared by one-way ANOVA with Sidak's multiple comparisons tests. TCRdb limited this immuneACCESS table to in-frame rearrangements with V and J called. A share of clones is missing; checked studies link under half to unresolved V genes, and the rest is unexplained. The V and J calls and clone size come from that table; D and trimming were worked out from the DNA. Recorded for this sample are some 190,000 clones; around 94% of them occurred a single time. Around 1.5% of the sample lies in the top ten.

Explained via the paper, the time point label denotes: about 28 days (+/-7) after the second vaccine dose. In the paper's terms, the treatment or condition label means: meningococcal conjugate vaccine given as trial control. Vaccinee samples came from UK trials COV001 and COV002, including a single-blind randomized controlled phase 2/3 trial of AZD1222 (ChAdOx1 nCoV-19) in healthy adults. For TCRbeta chain sequencing, PBMC samples were collected from trial participants at day 0 and at day 28 after the second dose. The CDR3 runs 14 amino acids, cysteine and phenylalanine included. Only the CDR3 DNA stays, 42 bases, in frame from base 1. According to the germline V gene, CDR1 reads KGHSH and CDR2 reads LQKENI. Trimming costs V 4 bases and J 0 bases, and their ends lie 10 bases apart. General study outcomes and caveats: Epitopes outside the regions mutated in the B.1.351 and B.1.1.7 variants were reportedly recognized by nearly half of the unique spike-specific TCRs. A significant rise in spike-specific TCR breadth and depth was observed after two AZD1222 doses relative to day 0 and relative to MenACWY recipients. Most participants were white British and females outnumbered males, and the authors suggested that clonal diversity may have been underestimated. The 56-69-year group was small, and its depth increase did not reach significance, likely because of low power. The whole spike protein was spanned by vaccine-associated CD4 TCRs, and dominant responses were seen in regions 160-218 and 743-854. Because no samples from the day 14 peak response were available, repertoires could be characterized only after the peak T cell response. Conclusions about previously exposed vaccinees are limited because only six or seven AZD1222 recipients were SARS-CoV-2 seropositive at baseline.

Comments on this clone: Its antigen target is currently unknown. The sample holds no much larger clone one base away, and base qualities are not on file.

The receptor's source is an adult who received the MenACWY meningococcal vaccine as a control. The sequencing here drew on peripheral blood, taken 28 days after the second dose of the MenACWY control vaccine. Recombination connected TRBV18 to TRBJ2-7, with TRBD2 as a weak D call on 6 bases. The nucleotide sequence is TGTGCCAGCTCACTGGCCGGGGGCTCCTACGAGCAGTACTTC. Protein translation: CASSLAGGSYEQYF.